This T cell receptor beta chain was recovered during a study of CD8 T cells in ankylosing spondylitis. General study findings and limits: Ankylosing spondylitis blood seemed to carry a telltale TCR beta motif made of several highly homologous variants. A subset of motif variants has previously been described in the synovial fluid and blood of reactive arthritis. Reportedly, disease-linked clones are significantly enriched in ankylosing spondylitis patients' matched synovial fluid.

TCRdb re-analysed the 5' RACE reads in MiXCR, keeping a single row per CDR3 protein. The sample lists approximately 500,000 distinct CDR3 sequences, roughly 12% occurring once. This clonotype has a handful of counts. The antigen is not known. Sequenced material: blood, either unsorted or a sorted T cell fraction (not recorded which). The receptor was derived from a male donor with ankylosing spondylitis.

The CDR3 region is CASSPLAGYNEQFF. The CDR3 coding sequence is TGTGCCAGCAGCCCCCTAGCGGGGTACAATGAGCAGTTCTTC. V and J are TRBV7-2 and TRBJ2-1; 9 nucleotides line up with TRBD2. This CDR3 spans 14 amino acids. Unmatched junction bases numbered 3, after V lost 5 bases and J lost 4 bases. Germline CDR1 reads SGHTA; CDR2 reads FQGNSA.